This paragraph covers one T cell receptor beta chain sequence. The sample originates from a study of blood T cell repertoires in COVID-19. The assay was immunoSEQ multiplex PCR, and TCRdb's table has in-frame clones only and misses some. The sample gives tens of thousands of clones, roughly nine tenths of which show up once; about 29% is in the top ten. This clonotype was obtained from a woman aged 80 or older with acute or convalescent COVID-19. Sequencing input: peripheral blood.

The CDR3 bases are TGTGCCAGCAGTTCAGACAGATCAGATACGCAGTATTTT. This gives the protein CASSSDRSDTQYF. The chain links TRBV5-4 to TRBJ2-3, with a weak D call TRBD1 (5 bases). V lost 5 bases and J lost 4, with 11 bases in between. CDR1 and CDR2 from the germline V gene are SGHNT and YYREEE (reference sequence). This CDR3 is built from 13 residues. Complete variable domain (other parts from reference TRBV5-4 and TRBJ2-3): ETGVTQSPTHLIKTRGQQVTLRCSSQSGHNTVSWYQQALGQGPQFIFQYYREEENGRGNFPPRFSGLQFPNYSSELNVNALELDDSALYLCASSSDRSDTQYFGPGTRLTVL.